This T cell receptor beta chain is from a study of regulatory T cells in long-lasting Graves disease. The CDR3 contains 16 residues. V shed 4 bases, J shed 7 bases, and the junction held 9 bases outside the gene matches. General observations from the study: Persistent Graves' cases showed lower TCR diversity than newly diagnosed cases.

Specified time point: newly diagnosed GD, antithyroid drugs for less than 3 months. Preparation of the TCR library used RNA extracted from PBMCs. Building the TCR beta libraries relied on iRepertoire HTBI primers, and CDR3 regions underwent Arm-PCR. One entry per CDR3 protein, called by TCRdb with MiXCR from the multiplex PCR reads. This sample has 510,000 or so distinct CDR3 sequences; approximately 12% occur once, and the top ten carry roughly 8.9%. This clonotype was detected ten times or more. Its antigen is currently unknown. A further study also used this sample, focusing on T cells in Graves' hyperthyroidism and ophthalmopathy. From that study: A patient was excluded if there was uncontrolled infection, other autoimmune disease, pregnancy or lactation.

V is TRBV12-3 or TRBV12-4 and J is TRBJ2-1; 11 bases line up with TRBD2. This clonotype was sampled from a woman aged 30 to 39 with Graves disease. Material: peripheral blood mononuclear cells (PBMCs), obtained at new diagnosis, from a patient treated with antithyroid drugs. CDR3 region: CASSSITSGRINEQFF. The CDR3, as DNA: TGTGCCAGCAGTTCGATTACTAGCGGGAGAATAAATGAGCAGTTCTTC.